This T cell receptor (beta chain) was captured by sequencing in a study of patients and donors after allogeneic stem cell transplantation. The CDR3 runs to 16 residues. Germline loops: CDR1 LGHNA, CDR2 YNFKEQ. J lost 3 bases, V lost 0 bases, and 5 bases had no gene match. TCRdb ran MiXCR on the RT-PCR reads and lists one entry per CDR3 protein. The table lists 400,000 to 450,000 distinct CDR3 sequences, 16% of them singletons. This clonotype showed up many times. The sample consisted of blood, either unsorted or a sorted T cell fraction (not recorded which). V usage is TRBV4-2 and J usage is TRBJ2-1; 7 bases map to TRBD2. The TCR was taken from a human donor who was either an allogeneic HSCT recipient or a stem cell or donor lymphocyte infusion donor (not recorded which). It is not recorded whose cells these are; they may come from a transplant donor. The CDR3 spells CASSQDFAGDYNEQFF. CDR3 in DNA: TGTGCCAGCAGCCAAGATTTTGCGGGGGACTACAATGAGCAGTTCTTC.